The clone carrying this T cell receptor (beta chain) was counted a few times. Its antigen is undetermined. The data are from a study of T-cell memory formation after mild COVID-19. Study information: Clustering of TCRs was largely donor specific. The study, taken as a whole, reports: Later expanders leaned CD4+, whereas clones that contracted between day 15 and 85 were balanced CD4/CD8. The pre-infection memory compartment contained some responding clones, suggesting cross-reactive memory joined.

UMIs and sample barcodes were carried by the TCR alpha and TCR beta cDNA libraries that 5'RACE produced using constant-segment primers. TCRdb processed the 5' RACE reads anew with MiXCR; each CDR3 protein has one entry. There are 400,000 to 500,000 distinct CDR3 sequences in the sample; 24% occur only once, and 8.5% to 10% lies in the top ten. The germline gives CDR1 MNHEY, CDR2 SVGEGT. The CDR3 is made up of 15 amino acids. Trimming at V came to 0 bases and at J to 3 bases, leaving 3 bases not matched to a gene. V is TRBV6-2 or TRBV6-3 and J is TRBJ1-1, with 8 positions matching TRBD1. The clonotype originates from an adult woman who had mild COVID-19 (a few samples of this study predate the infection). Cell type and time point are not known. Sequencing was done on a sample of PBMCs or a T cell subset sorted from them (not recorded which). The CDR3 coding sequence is TGTGCCAGCAGTTACTCGAAGACAGGGGACACTGAAGCTTTCTTT. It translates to CASSYSKTGDTEAFF.